The T cell receptor beta chain under discussion was sequenced for a study of T cells in Graves' hyperthyroidism and ophthalmopathy. Whole-study findings and limits: For ophthalmopathy, model prediction preceded onset by a median about 6 months. Researchers found most expanded thyroid clonotypes above 0.001 in blood as well.

The germline V and J ends were trimmed by 5 bases and 10 bases, with 17 bases remaining between them. The CDR3 runs 13 residues. CDR1 MDHEN and CDR2 SYDVKM come from the germline V gene. A Clinical Activity Score of at least 3, a NOSPECS grade of at least 4 and a duration under 3 months were recorded in the ophthalmopathy patients. Reasons for excluding patients were uncontrolled infection, other autoimmune disease, pregnancy or lactation. RNA transcripts yielded amplified TCR beta CDR3 regions. First-round RT-PCR of the TCR CDR3 relied on the HTBI primer set. TCRdb processed the multiplex PCR reads anew with MiXCR; each CDR3 protein has one entry. The sample records about 590,000 distinct CDR3 sequences, 12% to 15% being singletons. This clonotype came up many times. Its antigen is currently unknown.

The V call is TRBV28, the J call TRBJ1-1; D gene unclear. The TCR sequence derives from a woman aged 18-35 years with Graves' ophthalmopathy. The sequenced sample was blood. CDR3 protein: CASSLPLRSAAFF. CDR3 nucleotides: TGTGCCAGCAGTCTGCCCCTCAGGAGTGCAGCTTTCTTT.